This T cell receptor (beta chain) was captured in a study of blood T cells in healthy people across ages. The CDR3 consists of 12 residues. Germline lookup yields CDR1 SNHLY and CDR2 FYNNEI. The V gene end was trimmed by 7 bases and the J gene end by 9 bases; junction bases not matched to a gene: 6. Sample-barcoded 5' priming and a J-beta primer mix drove a second PCR of roughly 7 to 11 cycles. From the 5' RACE reads, TCRdb called clonotypes with MiXCR, one entry per CDR3 protein. The sample shows 600,000 to 850,000 distinct CDR3 sequences, more than 20% of them seen only once. This clonotype turned up a few times. This same sample was also part of a study on T cells of mothers and their children. This second study says: Donation was provided by three healthy Caucasian mothers along with their six children.

The chain combines TRBV2 with TRBJ2-1; 7 nucleotides match TRBD1. The sequencing sample was made of blood. The TCR comes from a boy aged 5-17 years in good health. The CDR3 region is CASMTGKSEQFF. DNA for the CDR3: TGTGCCAGCATGACAGGGAAATCTGAGCAGTTCTTC.